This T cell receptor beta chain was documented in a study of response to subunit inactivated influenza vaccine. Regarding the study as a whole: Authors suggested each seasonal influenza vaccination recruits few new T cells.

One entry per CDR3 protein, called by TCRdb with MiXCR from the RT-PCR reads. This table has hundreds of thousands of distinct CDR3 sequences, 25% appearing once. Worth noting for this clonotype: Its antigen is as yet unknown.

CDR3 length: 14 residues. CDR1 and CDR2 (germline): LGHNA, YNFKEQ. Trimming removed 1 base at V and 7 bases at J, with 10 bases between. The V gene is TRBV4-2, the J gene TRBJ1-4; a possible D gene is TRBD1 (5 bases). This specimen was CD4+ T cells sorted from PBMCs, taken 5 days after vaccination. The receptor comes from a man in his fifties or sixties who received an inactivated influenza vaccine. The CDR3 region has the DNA TGTGCCAGCAGCCAAGGAGGGCAGGGTGAAAAACTGTTTTTT. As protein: CASSQGGQGEKLFF.